Below are 25 T cell receptor beta chains sequenced from a single sample in a study of CD8+ T cells in alopecia areata. Extracted RNA was reverse transcribed, and the resulting cDNA served as sequencing template. Profiling relied on immunoSEQ multiplex PCR, and the TCRdb table lists in-frame clones only, not all of them. Among about 140,000 clones listed, 62% were seen once. The sample comprised CD8+ T cells sorted from blood. Source of these receptors: a human donor in good health.

This chain uses TRBV6-5 with TRBJ2-2, with TRBD2 as a possible D gene (6 bases). The CDR3 contains 14 residues. Trimming left V 6 bases short and J 5 bases short, with 13 bases between. Germline CDR1 is MNHEY and CDR2 is SVGAGI. The CDR3 region is CASSLSSVTGELFF. As DNA, the CDR3 is TGTGCCAGCAGCCTCTCTAGCGTGACCGGGGAGCTGTTTTTT.

In this sample, this clone turned up a few times. This chain uses TRBV7-9 with TRBJ2-1; 9 positions match TRBD1. CDR1 and CDR2 (germline): SEHNR, FQNEAQ (reference sequence). The junction had 13 bases not matched to a gene; V was cut back by 5 bases and J by 8 bases. CDR3 length: 16 amino acids. The CDR3 protein is CASSPTPGQGFYEQFF. CDR3 DNA: TGTGCCAGCAGCCCCACACCGGGACAGGGCTTCTATGAGCAGTTCTTC. The full variable domain, rest sourced from reference TRBV7-9 and TRBJ2-1, is DTGVSQNPRHKITKRGQNVTFRCDPISEHNRLYWYRQTLGQGPEFLTYFQNEAQLEKSRLLSDRFSAERPKGSFSTLEIQRTEQGDSAMYLCASSPTPGQGFYEQFFGPGTRLTVL.

This clone was picked up a small number of times. The rearrangement uses TRBV10-3 and TRBJ2-7; 13 nucleotides line up with TRBD2. This CDR3 has 15 amino acids. Unmatched junction bases numbered 4, after V lost 4 bases and J lost 4 bases. The germline V gene encodes CDR1 ENHRY and CDR2 SYGVKD. The CDR3 here is CAISGPGLAGYEQYF. The CDR3 nucleotides read TGTGCCATCAGTGGACCGGGACTAGCGGGATACGAGCAGTACTTC.

This clone was detected a few times. The J gene is TRBJ2-2, the V gene TRBV5-4; D gene unclear. CDR1 and CDR2 (germline): SGHNT, YYREEE (reference sequence). V lost 6 bases and J lost 1, with 16 bases in between. This CDR3 has 16 residues. The CDR3 DNA is TGTGCCAGCACCTCCCCGGCGGAGTTGAACACCGGGGAGCTGTTTTTT. Translating it yields CASTSPAELNTGELFF.

This clone was seen a few times. The chain carries TRBV19 and TRBJ1-2; a weak D match, TRBD1 (5 bases). The germline CDR1 and CDR2 sequences are LNHDA and SQIVND (reference sequence). V lost 7 bases and J lost 4, with 19 bases in between. This CDR3 has 15 amino acids. The chain's CDR3 is CASKLTGPSLYGYTF. CDR3 DNA sequence: TGTGCCAGTAAACTAACGGGACCCTCTCTCTATGGCTACACCTTC. Based on the CDR3 plus reference TRBV19 and TRBJ1-2, the full variable domain is DGGITQSPKYLFRKEGQNVTLSCEQNLNHDAMYWYRQDPGQGLRLIYYSQIVNDFQKGDIAEGYSVSREKKESFPLTVTSAQKNPTAFYLCASKLTGPSLYGYTFGSGTRLTVV.

The chain joins TRBV5-1 to TRBJ2-3; D not certain. Trimming cost V 4 bases and J 4 bases, with 10 bases left between them. CDR1 and CDR2 (germline): SGHRS, YFSETQ. CDR3 length: 13 amino acids. The CDR3 DNA sequence: TGCGCCAGCAGCATCCTTCTGCCAGATACGCAGTATTTT. It specifies CASSILLPDTQYF.

V gene TRBV6-1 combines with J gene TRBJ2-5, with D possibly called TRBD1 or TRBD2 (5 bases each). Near its end, the DNA agrees better with TRBJ2-7, so the J call may be wrong. The germline gives CDR1 MNHNS, CDR2 SASEGT. The CDR3 is made up of 15 amino acids. In nucleotides, the CDR3 is TGTGCCAGCAGTGAAATTTCGGGGCGGACCTACGAGCAGTACTTC. The encoded protein is CASSEISGRTYEQYF.

The chain employs TRBV30 and TRBJ2-1, with TRBD2 matching 8 bases. Germline CDR1 GTSNPN, CDR2 SVGIG (reference sequence). The V and J ends lost 8 bases and 0 bases, in that order; junction bases with no gene match: 12. This CDR3 spans 16 amino acids. CDR3 residues: CAQRETSGSSYNEQFF. The DNA for the CDR3 is TGTGCCCAAAGAGAAACAAGCGGGAGCTCCTACAATGAGCAGTTCTTC.

The rearrangement joins TRBV7-9 to TRBJ1-5, with 7 bases matching TRBD1. V shed 5 bases and J 4 bases; nucleotides not matched to a gene: 8. Germline CDR1 SEHNR, CDR2 FQNEAQ (reference sequence). The CDR3 totals 15 residues. The CDR3 region has the DNA TGTGCCAGCAGCCCACCAACAGGGGAAAATCAGCCCCAGCATTTT. Its protein product is CASSPPTGENQPQHF. Full variable domain (missing parts from reference TRBV7-9 and TRBJ1-5): DTGVSQNPRHKITKRGQNVTFRCDPISEHNRLYWYRQTLGQGPEFLTYFQNEAQLEKSRLLSDRFSAERPKGSFSTLEIQRTEQGDSAMYLCASSPPTGENQPQHFGDGTRLSIL.

The gene calls are TRBV4-1 and TRBJ2-7; D call uncertain. Trimming stripped 8 bases from V and 3 bases from J, with 14 bases between. Germline CDR1 MGHRA, CDR2 YSYEKL. This CDR3 region has 13 residues. The CDR3 protein is CASAESRDYEQYF. As DNA, the CDR3 is TGCGCCAGCGCCGAGTCTCGTGACTACGAGCAGTACTTC.

The genes are TRBV11-2 and TRBJ1-5; possible D gene TRBD1, 5 bases. This CDR3 has 13 amino acids. Trimming removed 1 base at V and 6 bases at J, with 7 bases between. Germline V lookup: CDR1 SGHAT, CDR2 FQNNGV. CDR3 in DNA: TGTGCCAGCAGCTTAGGAAGGGGTCAGCCCCAGCATTTT. Translation: CASSLGRGQPQHF.

This clone occurred a few times. The chain combines TRBV2 with TRBJ2-5; either TRBD1 or TRBD2 may fit D (5 bases each). CDR1 and CDR2 from the germline V gene are SNHLY and FYNNEI. V lost 6 bases to trimming and J lost 0 bases, with 11 bases between them. The CDR3 has 14 amino acids. This CDR3 reads CASSAGTDQETQYF. The CDR3 coding sequence is TGTGCCAGCAGCGCTGGGACGGACCAAGAGACCCAGTACTTC.

The rearrangement links TRBV7-9 to TRBJ2-1, with 12 positions matching TRBD2. CDR3 length: 14 amino acids. The V and J ends lost 4 bases and 13 bases, in that order; junction bases with no gene match: 8. CDR1 and CDR2 from the germline V gene are SEHNR and FQNEAQ (reference sequence). As DNA, the CDR3 is TGTGCCAGCAGCTCGACGACTAGCGGGAGTACTCAGTTCTTC. This translates into CASSSTTSGSTQFF.

This clone has a handful of counts. V gene TRBV4-2 combines with J gene TRBJ2-2; 10 bases fit TRBD2. The germline V gene encodes CDR1 LGHNA and CDR2 YNFKEQ. V lost 5 bases, J lost 7 bases, and 19 bases stayed unmatched. The CDR3 totals 19 residues. The CDR3 loop is CASSEVGLAALDGIGELFF. The CDR3 nucleotides read TGTGCCAGCAGCGAAGTAGGACTAGCGGCACTAGACGGGATCGGGGAGCTGTTTTTT.

The chain carries TRBV6-5 and TRBJ2-6, with TRBD2 as a possible D gene (6 bases). V gave up 6 bases and J gave up 0 bases, with 9 bases separating them. Per the germline V gene, CDR1 is MNHEY and CDR2 is SVGAGI. CDR3 length: 15 amino acids. The chain's CDR3 is CASSSGDSGANVLTF. The CDR3 coding sequence is TGTGCCAGCAGCTCGGGGGACTCTGGGGCCAACGTCCTGACTTTC.

The gene calls are TRBV20-1 and TRBJ2-1; no firm D call. The CDR3 spans 11 residues. Per the germline V gene, CDR1 is DFQATT and CDR2 is SNEGSKA (reference sequence). V lost 6 bases, J lost 8 bases, and 11 bases lay in between. This CDR3 is CSALGLHEQFF. CDR3 coding DNA: TGCAGTGCGCTAGGGTTGCATGAGCAGTTCTTC.

The chain has TRBV9 and TRBJ2-1, with 12 nucleotides matching TRBD1. The CDR3 length is 15 residues. Looked up from germline, CDR1 is SGDLS and CDR2 is YYNGEE. V shed 5 bases and J 3 bases; nucleotides not matched to a gene: 3. The CDR3, as DNA: TGTGCCAGCAGAGGGACAGGGGGCCGCTACAATGAGCAGTTCTTC. This codes for CASRGTGGRYNEQFF.

This clone was seen only a few times. The chain combines TRBV15 with TRBJ2-3; 8 bases fit TRBD2. This CDR3 contains 16 residues. The V gene end was trimmed by 2 bases and the J gene end by 3 bases; junction bases not matched to a gene: 7. Germline CDR1 reads LNHNV; CDR2 reads YYDKDF (reference sequence). CDR3 in amino acids: CATSRMVVAGTDTQYF. The CDR3 nucleotides read TGTGCCACCAGCAGAATGGTAGTAGCGGGAACAGATACGCAGTATTTT.

This clone showed up just a few times. The V and J genes are TRBV6-5 and TRBJ2-7; 7 bases line up with TRBD2. CDR3 length: 14 residues. With V trimmed by 6 bases and J by 2 bases, 7 bases remained unmatched. Germline CDR1 and CDR2: MNHEY and SVGAGI. Here the CDR3 reads CASSVSGSTYEQYF. For the CDR3, the DNA is TGTGCCAGCAGCGTTAGCGGGTCAACCTACGAGCAGTACTTC.

The chain carries TRBV28 and TRBJ2-7, with TRBD2 as a possible D gene (6 bases). The length of the CDR3 is 14 residues. From germline, CDR1 is MDHEN and CDR2 SYDVKM. V shed 6 bases and J shed 2 bases, with 14 bases lying between them. CDR3 region: CASRTTGLPYEQYF. In nucleotides, the CDR3 is TGTGCCAGCAGGACTACGGGACTCCCCTACGAGCAGTACTTC.

This clone has a single count. The genes are TRBV5-1 and TRBJ2-5, with 10 bases aligning to TRBD1. Unmatched junction bases numbered 5, after V lost 4 bases and J lost 2 bases. The CDR3 is made up of 15 amino acids. Germline CDR1 and CDR2: SGHRS and YFSETQ. The CDR3 protein is CASSPRDRGQETQYF. CDR3 nucleotides: TGCGCCAGCAGCCCCCGGGACAGGGGACAAGAGACCCAGTACTTC. Drawing the rest from reference TRBV5-1 and TRBJ2-5, the complete variable domain is KAGVTQTPRYLIKTRGQQVTLSCSPISGHRSVSWYQQTPGQGLQFLFEYFSETQRNKGNFPGRFSGRQFSNSRSEMNVSTLELGDSALYLCASSPRDRGQETQYFGPGTRLLVL.

This sequence joins TRBV29-1 and TRBJ1-1; D gene ambiguous. The CDR3 length is 16 residues. Germline V gene lookup returns CDR1 SQVTM and CDR2 ANQGSEA. Trimming took 1 base from V and 0 from J, leaving 15 bases between them. In nucleotides, the CDR3 is TGCAGCGTTGAAGTTGTTCAGACTCGGCTGAACACTGAAGCTTTCTTT. This gives the protein CSVEVVQTRLNTEAFF.

The chain has TRBV25-1 and TRBJ1-1, with D hard to call. CDR1 is MGHDK and CDR2 is SYGVNS in the germline V gene. This CDR3 has 14 amino acids. The V gene lost 1 base and the J gene lost 11 bases, with 17 bases spanning the gap. In DNA form, the CDR3 reads TGTGCCAGCAGTGAATCCCCTTTCGGGTTTGGGGCTTTCTTT. Amino acid sequence: CASSESPFGFGAFF.

This clone was detected a few times. The rearrangement joins TRBV29-1 to TRBJ1-3; 9 nucleotides match TRBD1. CDR1 and CDR2 (germline): SQVTM, ANQGSEA. V gave up 1 base and J gave up 2 bases; unmatched junction bases: 6. This CDR3 spans 16 amino acids. DNA for the CDR3: TGCAGCGTTGAAGGAGGACAGGGGCTTGCTGGAAACACCATATATTTT. This encodes CSVEGGQGLAGNTIYF.

CDR3 residues: CASSLTGGEQFF. CDR3 bases: TGTGCCAGCAGCTTAACCGGAGGTGAGCAGTTCTTC. V and J are TRBV11-2 and TRBJ2-1, with a tentative D call TRBD2 (5 bases). Looked up from germline, CDR1 is SGHAT and CDR2 is FQNNGV. Trimming cost V 2 bases and J 9 bases, with 8 bases left between them. The CDR3 covers 12 residues.